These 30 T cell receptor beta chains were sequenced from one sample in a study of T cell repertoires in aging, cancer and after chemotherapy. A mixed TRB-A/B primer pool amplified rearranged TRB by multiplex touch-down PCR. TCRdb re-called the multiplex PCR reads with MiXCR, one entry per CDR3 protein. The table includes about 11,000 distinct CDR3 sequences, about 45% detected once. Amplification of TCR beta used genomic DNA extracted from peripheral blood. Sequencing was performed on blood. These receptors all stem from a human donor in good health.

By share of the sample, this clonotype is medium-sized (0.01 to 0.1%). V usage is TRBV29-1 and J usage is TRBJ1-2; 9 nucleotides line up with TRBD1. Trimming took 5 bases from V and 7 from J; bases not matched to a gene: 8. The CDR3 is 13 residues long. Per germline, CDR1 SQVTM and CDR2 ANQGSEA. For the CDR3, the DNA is TGCAGCGTTATGCTACAGGGGGCGACTGGCTACACCTTC. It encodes CSVMLQGATGYTF.

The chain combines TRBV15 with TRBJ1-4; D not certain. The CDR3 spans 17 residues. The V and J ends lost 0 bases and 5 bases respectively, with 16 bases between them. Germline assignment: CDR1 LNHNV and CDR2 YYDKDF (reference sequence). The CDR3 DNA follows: TGTGCCACCAGCAGAGATAGTACCGGGAGCGCGAATGAAAAACTGTTTTTT. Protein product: CATSRDSTGSANEKLFF.

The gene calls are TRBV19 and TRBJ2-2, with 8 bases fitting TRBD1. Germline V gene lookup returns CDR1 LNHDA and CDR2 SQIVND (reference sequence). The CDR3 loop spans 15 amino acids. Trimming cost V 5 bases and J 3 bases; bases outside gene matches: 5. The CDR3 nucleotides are TGTGCCAGTAGTCCCACGGGACAGGACACCGGGGAGCTGTTTTTT. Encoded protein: CASSPTGQDTGELFF.

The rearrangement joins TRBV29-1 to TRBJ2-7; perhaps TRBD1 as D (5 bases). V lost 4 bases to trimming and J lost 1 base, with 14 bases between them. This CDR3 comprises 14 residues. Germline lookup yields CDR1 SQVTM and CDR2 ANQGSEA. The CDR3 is CSVAEPRESYEQYF. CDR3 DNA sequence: TGCAGCGTTGCCGAGCCCAGGGAATCCTACGAGCAGTACTTC.

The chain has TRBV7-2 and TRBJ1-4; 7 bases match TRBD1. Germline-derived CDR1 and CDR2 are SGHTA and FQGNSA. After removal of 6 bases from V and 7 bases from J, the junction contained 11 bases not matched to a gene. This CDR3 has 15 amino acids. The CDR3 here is CASSGGGRGGEKLFF. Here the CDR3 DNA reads TGTGCCAGCAGTGGGGGCGGCAGGGGGGGTGAAAAACTGTTTTTT.

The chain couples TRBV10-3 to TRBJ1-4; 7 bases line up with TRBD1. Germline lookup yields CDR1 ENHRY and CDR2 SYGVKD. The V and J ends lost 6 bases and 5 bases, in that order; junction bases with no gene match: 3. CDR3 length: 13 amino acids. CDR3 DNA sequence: TGTGCCATCAGAGGGACAGCGAATGAAAAACTGTTTTTT. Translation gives CAIRGTANEKLFF.

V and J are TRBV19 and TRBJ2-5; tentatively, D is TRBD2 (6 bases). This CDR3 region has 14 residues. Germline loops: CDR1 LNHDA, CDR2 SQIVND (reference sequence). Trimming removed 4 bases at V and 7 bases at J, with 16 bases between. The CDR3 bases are TGTGCCAGTAGTAGGGGACTCCCCTCAGCGACCCAGTACTTC. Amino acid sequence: CASSRGLPSATQYF.

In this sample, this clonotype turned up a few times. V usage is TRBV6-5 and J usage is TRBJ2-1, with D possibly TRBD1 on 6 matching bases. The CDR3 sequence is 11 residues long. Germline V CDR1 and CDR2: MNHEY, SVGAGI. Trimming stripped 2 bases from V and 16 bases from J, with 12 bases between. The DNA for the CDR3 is TGTGCCAGCAGTTACCGGGACATTTCTTTCTTC. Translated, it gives CASSYRDISFF.

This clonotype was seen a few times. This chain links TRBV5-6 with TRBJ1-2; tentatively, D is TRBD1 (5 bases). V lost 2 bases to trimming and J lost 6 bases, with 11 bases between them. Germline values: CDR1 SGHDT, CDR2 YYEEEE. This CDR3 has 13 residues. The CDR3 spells CASSFNRGDGYTF. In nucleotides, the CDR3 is TGTGCCAGCAGCTTCAATCGGGGGGATGGCTACACCTTC.

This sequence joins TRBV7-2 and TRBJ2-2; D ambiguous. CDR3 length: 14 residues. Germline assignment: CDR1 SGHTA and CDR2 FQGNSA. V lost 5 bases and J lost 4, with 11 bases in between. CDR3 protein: CASSPDLGTGELFF. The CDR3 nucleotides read TGTGCCAGCAGCCCAGATTTGGGCACCGGGGAGCTGTTTTTT.

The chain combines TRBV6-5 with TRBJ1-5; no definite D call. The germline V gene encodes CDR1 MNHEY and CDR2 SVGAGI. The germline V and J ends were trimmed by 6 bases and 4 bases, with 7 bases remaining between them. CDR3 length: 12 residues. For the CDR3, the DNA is TGTGCCAGCAGGATGAGAAATCAGCCCCAGCATTTT. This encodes CASRMRNQPQHF.

The CDR3 loop reads CATNRDRGVSADYEQYF. The CDR3 DNA sequence: TGTGCCACAAACCGGGACAGGGGAGTTTCGGCAGATTACGAGCAGTACTTC. The chain combines TRBV19 with TRBJ2-7, with 10 bases matching TRBD1. Germline V lookup: CDR1 LNHDA, CDR2 SQIVND (reference sequence). V trimming: 10 bases; J trimming: 4 bases; junction bases outside the gene matches: 19. The CDR3 consists of 17 residues.

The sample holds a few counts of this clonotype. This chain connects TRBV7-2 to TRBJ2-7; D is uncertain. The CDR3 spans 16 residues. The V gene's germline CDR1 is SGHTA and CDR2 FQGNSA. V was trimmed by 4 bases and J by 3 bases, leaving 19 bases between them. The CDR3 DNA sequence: TGTGCCAGCAGCTCGTCCCCCGGAACCCGATACTACGAGCAGTACTTC. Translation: CASSSSPGTRYYEQYF.

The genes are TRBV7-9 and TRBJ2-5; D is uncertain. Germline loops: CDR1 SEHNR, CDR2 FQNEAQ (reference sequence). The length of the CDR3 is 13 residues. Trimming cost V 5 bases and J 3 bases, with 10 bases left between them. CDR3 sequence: CASSRTPEETQYF. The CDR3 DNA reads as TGTGCCAGCAGCCGGACCCCGGAAGAGACCCAGTACTTC.

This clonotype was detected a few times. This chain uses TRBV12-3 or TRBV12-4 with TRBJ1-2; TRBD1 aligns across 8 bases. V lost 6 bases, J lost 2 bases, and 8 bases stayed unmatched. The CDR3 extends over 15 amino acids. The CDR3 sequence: CASRPDRGQNYGYTF. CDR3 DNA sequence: TGTGCCAGCAGACCTGACAGGGGCCAGAACTATGGCTACACCTTC.

DNA for the CDR3: TGTGCCAGCGGCGGGGGATCACAGCAGTACTTC. Its protein product is CASGGGSQQYF. The chain recombines TRBV7-9 with TRBJ2-7; the match to TRBD2 covers 7 bases. CDR1 SEHNR and CDR2 FQNEAQ come from the germline V gene (reference sequence). Trimming took 8 bases from V and 8 from J; bases not matched to a gene: 6. This CDR3 is built from 11 residues.

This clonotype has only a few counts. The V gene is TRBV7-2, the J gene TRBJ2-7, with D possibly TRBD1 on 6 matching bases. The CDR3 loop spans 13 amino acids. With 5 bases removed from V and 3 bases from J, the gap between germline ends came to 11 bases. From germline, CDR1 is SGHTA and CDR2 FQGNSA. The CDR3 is CASSPMTGYEQYF. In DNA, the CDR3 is TGTGCCAGCAGCCCCATGACAGGCTACGAGCAGTACTTC.

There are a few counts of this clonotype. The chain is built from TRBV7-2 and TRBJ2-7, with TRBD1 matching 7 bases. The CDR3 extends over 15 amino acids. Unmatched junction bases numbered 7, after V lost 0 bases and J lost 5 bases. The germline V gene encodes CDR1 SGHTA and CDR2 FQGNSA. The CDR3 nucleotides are TGTGCCAGCAGCTTAGCGTACAGGGGCGGCAACGAGCAGTACTTC. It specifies CASSLAYRGGNEQYF.

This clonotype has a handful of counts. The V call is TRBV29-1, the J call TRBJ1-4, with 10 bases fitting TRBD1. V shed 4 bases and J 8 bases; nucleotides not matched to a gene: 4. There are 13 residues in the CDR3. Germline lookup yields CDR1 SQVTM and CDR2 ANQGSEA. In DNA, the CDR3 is TGCAGCGTTGCGGGGGACAGGGGCGAAAAACTGTTTTTT. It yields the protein CSVAGDRGEKLFF.

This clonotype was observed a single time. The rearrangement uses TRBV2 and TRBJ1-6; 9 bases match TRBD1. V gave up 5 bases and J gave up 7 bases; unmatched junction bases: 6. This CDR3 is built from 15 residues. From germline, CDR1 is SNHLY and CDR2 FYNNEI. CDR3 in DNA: TGTGCCAGCAGTCGAATAGGACAGGGGAATTCACCCCTCCACTTT. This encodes CASSRIGQGNSPLHF.

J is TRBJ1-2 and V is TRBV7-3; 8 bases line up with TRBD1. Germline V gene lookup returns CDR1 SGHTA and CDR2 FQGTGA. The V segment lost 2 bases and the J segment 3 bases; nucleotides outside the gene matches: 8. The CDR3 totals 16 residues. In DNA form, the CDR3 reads TGTGCCAGCAGCTTAGCGACAGGGGTAGGGGACTATGGCTACACCTTC. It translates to CASSLATGVGDYGYTF.

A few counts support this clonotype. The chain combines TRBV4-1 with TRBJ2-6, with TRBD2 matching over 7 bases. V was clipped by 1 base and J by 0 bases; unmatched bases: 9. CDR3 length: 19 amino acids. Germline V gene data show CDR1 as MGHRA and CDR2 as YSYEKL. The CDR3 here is CASSQGSRGRRSGANVLTF. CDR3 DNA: TGCGCCAGCAGCCAAGGTTCTCGCGGGAGACGCTCTGGGGCCAACGTCCTGACTTTC.

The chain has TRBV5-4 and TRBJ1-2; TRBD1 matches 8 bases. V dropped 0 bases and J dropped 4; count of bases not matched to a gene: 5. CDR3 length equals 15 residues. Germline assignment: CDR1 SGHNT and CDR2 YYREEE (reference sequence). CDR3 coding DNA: TGTGCCAGCAGCTTGGCTCAACAGGGGGGCTATGGCTACACCTTC. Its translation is CASSLAQQGGYGYTF.

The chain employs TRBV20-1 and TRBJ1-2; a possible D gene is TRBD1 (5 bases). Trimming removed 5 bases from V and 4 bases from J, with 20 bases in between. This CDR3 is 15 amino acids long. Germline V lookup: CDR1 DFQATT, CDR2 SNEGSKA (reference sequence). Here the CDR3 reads CSALLGLLRPYGYTF. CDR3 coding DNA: TGCAGTGCTCTTCTGGGACTTCTTCGTCCCTATGGCTACACCTTC.

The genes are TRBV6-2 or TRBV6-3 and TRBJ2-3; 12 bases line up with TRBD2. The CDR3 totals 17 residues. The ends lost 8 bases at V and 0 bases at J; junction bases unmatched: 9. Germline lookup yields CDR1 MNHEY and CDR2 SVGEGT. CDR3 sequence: CASPPPGLAGSTDTQYF. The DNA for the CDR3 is TGTGCCAGCCCCCCGCCTGGACTAGCGGGAAGCACAGATACGCAGTATTTT.

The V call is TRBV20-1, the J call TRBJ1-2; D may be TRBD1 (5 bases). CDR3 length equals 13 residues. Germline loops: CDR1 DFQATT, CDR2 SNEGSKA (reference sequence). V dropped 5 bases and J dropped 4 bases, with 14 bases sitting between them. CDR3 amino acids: CSAGTADGYGYTF. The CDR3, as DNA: TGCAGTGCTGGGACCGCGGATGGCTATGGCTACACCTTC.

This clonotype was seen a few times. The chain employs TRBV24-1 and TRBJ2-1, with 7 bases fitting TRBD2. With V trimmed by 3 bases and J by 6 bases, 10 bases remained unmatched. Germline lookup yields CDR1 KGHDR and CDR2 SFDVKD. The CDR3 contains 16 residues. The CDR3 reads CATSDPIRERGNEQFF. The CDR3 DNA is TGTGCCACCAGTGATCCGATAAGGGAGCGGGGCAATGAGCAGTTCTTC.

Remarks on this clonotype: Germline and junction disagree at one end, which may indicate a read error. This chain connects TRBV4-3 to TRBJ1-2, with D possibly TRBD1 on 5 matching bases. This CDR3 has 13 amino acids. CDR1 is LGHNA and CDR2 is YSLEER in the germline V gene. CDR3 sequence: CASSYWGSYGYTF. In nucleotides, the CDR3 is TGTGCCAGCAGCTACTGGGGGAGCTATGGCTACACCTTC.

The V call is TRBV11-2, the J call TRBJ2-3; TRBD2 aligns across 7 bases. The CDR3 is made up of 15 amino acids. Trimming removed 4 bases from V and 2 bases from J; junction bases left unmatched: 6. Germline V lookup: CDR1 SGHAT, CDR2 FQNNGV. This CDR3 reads CASSSSSGTTDTQYF. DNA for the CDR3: TGTGCCAGCAGCTCCTCTAGCGGTACCACAGATACGCAGTATTTT.

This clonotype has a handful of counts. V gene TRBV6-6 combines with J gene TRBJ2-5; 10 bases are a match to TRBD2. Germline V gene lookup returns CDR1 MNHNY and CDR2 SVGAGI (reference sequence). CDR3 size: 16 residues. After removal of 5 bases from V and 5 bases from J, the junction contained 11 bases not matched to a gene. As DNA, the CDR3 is TGTGCCAGCAGTCCGGGACTAGCGTGGATGGCGGAGACCCAGTACTTC. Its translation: CASSPGLAWMAETQYF.